The source of this TCR beta chain is a study of CD4 T cells in relation to SARS-CoV-2 and coronaviruses. Unexposed donor CD4+ T cells date from about 2011-2018, before the COVID-19 pandemic. Isolation of CD4+ T cells took place after about 9 days in culture. A word on this clone: The antigen is unknown.

The CDR3 covers 15 residues. Germline V CDR1 and CDR2: LNHDA, SQIVND (reference sequence). V was clipped by 5 bases and J by 4 bases; unmatched bases: 6. Only in-frame clones appear in the TCRdb table, and some are missing; sequencing was by immunoSEQ multiplex PCR. Among about 21,000 clones listed, 60% to 80% were seen once. This TCR derives from a human donor in good health. What was sequenced was CD4+ T cells from PBMCs, cultured in vitro. V and J are TRBV19 and TRBJ2-2; TRBD1 aligns across 8 bases. The CDR3 region is CASSVDREGTGELFF. As DNA, the CDR3 is TGTGCCAGTAGTGTGGACAGGGAAGGCACCGGGGAGCTGTTTTTT.